A single sample gave rise to the 13 T cell receptor beta chains below, sequenced in a study of blood T cell repertoires in COVID-19. Generated by immunoSEQ multiplex PCR, the TCRdb table keeps only in-frame clones and is missing some. Found here are some 240,000 clones, roughly 80% of them singletons; the top ten hold 9.5% to 15%. The sample was peripheral blood. All receptors come from a woman aged 60 to 75 with active or convalescent COVID-19.

The chain uses TRBV5-1 and TRBJ1-2; D remains ambiguous. V was cut by 5 bases and J by 1 base, with 9 bases left in between. CDR1 and CDR2 (germline): SGHRS, YFSETQ. This CDR3 has 13 amino acids. In DNA form, the CDR3 reads TGCGCCAGCAGGCTGCGGGGTAACTATGGCTACACCTTC. It yields the protein CASRLRGNYGYTF.

The chain links TRBV6-2 or TRBV6-3 to TRBJ1-6; D remains unclear. The CDR3 consists of 14 residues. Per germline, CDR1 MNHEY and CDR2 SVGEGT. V was pared by 2 bases and J by 5 bases, with 7 bases between. Here the CDR3 DNA reads TGTGCCAGCAGTTACGTGGGCGATAATTCACCCCTCCACTTT. Protein product: CASSYVGDNSPLHF.

The chain uses TRBV5-4 and TRBJ1-2; 11 bases align to TRBD1. The germline CDR1 and CDR2 sequences are SGHNT and YYREEE (reference sequence). Trimming cost V 5 bases and J 7 bases; bases outside gene matches: 7. The CDR3 is 14 residues long. In DNA form, the CDR3 reads TGTGCCAGCAGTATGGACAGGGGGCGTGGTGGCTACACCTTC. Amino acid sequence: CASSMDRGRGGYTF. The full variable domain, rest sourced from reference TRBV5-4 and TRBJ1-2, is ETGVTQSPTHLIKTRGQQVTLRCSSQSGHNTVSWYQQALGQGPQFIFQYYREEENGRGNFPPRFSGLQFPNYSSELNVNALELDDSALYLCASSMDRGRGGYTFGSGTRLTVV.

This chain joins TRBV5-1 and TRBJ2-7, with D tentatively TRBD2 (5 bases). V was cut by 4 bases and J by 3 bases, with 8 bases left in between. Germline CDR1 SGHRS, CDR2 YFSETQ. This CDR3 comprises 12 residues. CDR3 residues: CASSGSNYEQYF. The DNA for the CDR3 is TGCGCCAGCAGCGGGAGTAACTACGAGCAGTACTTC.

The V and J genes are TRBV7-9 and TRBJ1-6; D not certain. V was trimmed by 5 bases and J by 10 bases, leaving 24 bases between them. Germline V gene data show CDR1 as SEHNR and CDR2 as FQNEAQ (reference sequence). This CDR3 is built from 17 residues. CDR3 DNA: TGTGCCAGCAGCACTAGCCGTATACCGATCGGTCCCTCACCCCTCCACTTT. It specifies CASSTSRIPIGPSPLHF.

The CDR3 DNA reads as TGTGCCATCAGTGCAGGACAGGAGGGCGGCTACACCTTC. This translates into CAISAGQEGGYTF. This chain connects TRBV10-3 to TRBJ1-2; the match to TRBD1 covers 7 bases. The germline gives CDR1 ENHRY, CDR2 SYGVKD. The CDR3 is 13 residues long. Trimming at V came to 4 bases and at J to 8 bases, leaving 7 bases not matched to a gene.

The rearrangement uses TRBV30 and TRBJ2-5, with 7 positions matching TRBD1. Looked up from germline, CDR1 is GTSNPN and CDR2 is SVGIG (reference sequence). The CDR3 totals 13 residues. Losses at the gene ends were 1 base for V and 4 bases for J; bases not matched to a gene: 3. The CDR3 DNA reads as TGTGCCTGGAGTGGGTCAGGGGGAGAGACCCAGTACTTC. This translates into CAWSGSGGETQYF. The variable domain in full, with the rest retrieved from reference TRBV30 and TRBJ2-5, is SQTIHQWPATLVQPVGSPLSLECTVEGTSNPNLYWYRQAAGRGLQLLFYSVGIGQISSEVPQNLSASRPQDRQFILSSKKLLLSDSGFYLCAWSGSGGETQYFGPGTRLLVL.

J is TRBJ2-7 and V is TRBV7-9; no clear D gene. The V and J ends lost 0 bases and 6 bases respectively, with 9 bases between them. The length of the CDR3 is 13 residues. Germline values: CDR1 SEHNR, CDR2 FQNEAQ (reference sequence). CDR3 in amino acids: CASSLASIPEQYF. CDR3 in DNA: TGTGCCAGCAGCTTAGCATCAATCCCCGAGCAGTACTTC.

V is TRBV19 and J is TRBJ1-2, with D possibly TRBD1 on 5 matching bases. Trimming cost V 6 bases and J 1 base, with 24 bases left between them. This CDR3 is built from 18 residues. The germline V gene has CDR1 LNHDA and CDR2 SQIVND (reference sequence). The CDR3 nucleotides read TGTGCCAGTAGCTTATTGGGGCAAGAAGCCAGGCGTAACTATGGCTACACCTTC. It is translated as CASSLLGQEARRNYGYTF.

The CDR3 DNA reads as TGTGCCAGCAGTGGCAGGGCGCTTTCCTATAATTCACCCCTCCACTTT. It yields the protein CASSGRALSYNSPLHF. The chain couples TRBV3-1 (or the pseudogene TRBV3-2) to TRBJ1-6; weak D call: TRBD1 (5 bases). The CDR3 has 16 amino acids. Trimming removed 6 bases from V and 1 base from J, with 13 bases in between. From germline, CDR1 is LGHDT and CDR2 YNNKEL (reference sequence).

CDR3 nucleotides: TGCGCCAGCAGCTTGGACAGCCTCACTGAAGCTTTCTTT. Residues: CASSLDSLTEAFF. The genes are TRBV5-1 and TRBJ1-1; D gene unclear. This CDR3 has 13 amino acids. Germline V gene data show CDR1 as SGHRS and CDR2 as YFSETQ. V lost 0 bases and J 4 bases, leaving 7 bases between the germline ends.

V usage is TRBV7-2 and J usage is TRBJ2-3; 13 nucleotides match TRBD2. CDR1 is SGHTA and CDR2 is FQGNSA in the germline V gene. J was trimmed by 6 bases and V by 3 bases; bases with no gene match: 12. CDR3 length: 18 residues. The CDR3 DNA reads as TGTGCCAGCAGCTTTCAGGGACTAGCGGGGATGGATCTGGATACGCAGTATTTT. It codes for CASSFQGLAGMDLDTQYF.

This chain connects TRBV7-9 to TRBJ1-1; no clear D gene. The germline V gene has CDR1 SEHNR and CDR2 FQNEAQ (reference sequence). Trimming removed 6 bases at V and 2 bases at J, with 7 bases between. This CDR3 region has 12 residues. This CDR3 reads CASRAPNTEAFF. As DNA, the CDR3 is TGTGCCAGCAGGGCTCCCAACACTGAAGCTTTCTTT.